The entry below gives a single T cell receptor beta chain sequence along with its context. The data originate from a study of blood T cell repertoires in COVID-19. Overall study: Samples came from the United States, Italy and Spain, spanning acute and convalescent COVID-19. T cells, B-cell-depleted T cells, or PBMCs provided the cDNA or gDNA that served as material.

Original processing notes: Amplification with reference gene primers provided the estimates of nucleated cell counts. Data came from immunoSEQ multiplex PCR; TCRdb stores just in-frame clones and leaves some out. That table supplies the V and J calls and clone size; D and trimming were determined from the DNA. Among 100,000 to 150,000 clones, about four fifths were seen once, and the ten largest hold 12%. The V gene's germline CDR1 is GTSNPN and CDR2 SVGIG (reference sequence). The junction had 11 bases not matched to a gene; V was cut back by 3 bases and J by 6 bases. The CDR3 contains 16 residues. Material for sequencing was peripheral blood. The chain links TRBV30 to TRBJ2-4; 10 nucleotides agree with TRBD2. This receptor was identified in a man in his 60s with acute or convalescent COVID-19. CDR3 region: CAWSGAASGSGNIQYF. CDR3 DNA sequence: TGTGCCTGGAGCGGCGCGGCTAGCGGGAGCGGAAACATTCAGTACTTC.